The 16 T cell receptor beta chains listed next were all sequenced from one sample in a study of blood T cell repertoires in COVID-19. This table comes from immunoSEQ multiplex PCR, and its TCRdb copy is limited to in-frame clones, with some not included. The sample shows around 230,000 clones, approximately 81% of them seen only once. Sequences were obtained from peripheral blood. Source of these receptors: a woman of 80 years or more with acute or convalescent COVID-19.

In its sample, this clone was seen once. V gene TRBV6-5 combines with J gene TRBJ1-1; perhaps TRBD1 as D (5 bases). V lost 6 bases and J lost 0, with 11 bases in between. CDR3 size: 14 residues. CDR1 and CDR2 from the germline V gene are MNHEY and SVGAGI. CDR3 coding DNA: TGTGCCAGCAGGTCGCAGGGCCTGAACACTGAAGCTTTCTTT. Translating it yields CASRSQGLNTEAFF.

CDR3 sequence: CASSGGGSAGKLFF. DNA for the CDR3: TGTGCCAGCAGCGGCGGAGGAAGCGCTGGAAAACTGTTTTTT. J is TRBJ1-4 and V is TRBV3-1 (or the pseudogene TRBV3-2); D is uncertain. The CDR3 consists of 14 residues. The V gene lost 5 bases and the J gene lost 10 bases, with 17 bases spanning the gap. Germline V lookup: CDR1 LGHDT, CDR2 YNNKEL (reference sequence).

V and J are TRBV30 and TRBJ1-5; D not certain. The CDR3 has 14 residues. Germline-derived CDR1 and CDR2 are GTSNPN and SVGIG (reference sequence). Trimming left V 2 bases short and J 7 bases short, with 15 bases between. CDR3 region: CAWSQTSSRQPQHF. The DNA for the CDR3 is TGTGCCTGGAGTCAGACCTCCTCCAGGCAGCCCCAGCATTTT.

The rearrangement joins TRBV3-1 (or the pseudogene TRBV3-2) to TRBJ2-2; 12 bases map to TRBD2. CDR3 length: 15 residues. Germline loops: CDR1 LGHDT, CDR2 YNNKEL (reference sequence). V shed 4 bases and J 4 bases; nucleotides not matched to a gene: 1. The CDR3 DNA follows: TGTGCCAGCAGCCCTAGCGGGGGGGGCACCGGGGAGCTGTTTTTT. Residues: CASSPSGGGTGELFF.

A single count supports this clone. The CDR3 nucleotides are TGTGCCAGCAGCCAAGGCCCAGGGGGTTCCTATGGCTACACCTTC. The encoded protein is CASSQGPGGSYGYTF. This rearrangement joins TRBV4-2 to TRBJ1-2; 7 nucleotides match TRBD1. CDR3 length: 15 amino acids. The trim removed 1 base at V and 4 bases at J, leaving 6 bases unmatched. In germline, CDR1 is LGHNA, CDR2 YNFKEQ.

This chain joins TRBV6-5 and TRBJ2-3, with TRBD2 identical over 7 bases. V shed 6 bases, J shed 6 bases, and the junction held 12 bases outside the gene matches. Germline V gives CDR1 MNHEY, CDR2 SVGAGI. There are 15 residues in the CDR3. The chain's CDR3 is CASRRAGREWDTQYF. Written as DNA, the CDR3 is TGTGCCAGCAGGAGAGCAGGGCGGGAGTGGGATACGCAGTATTTT.

The rearrangement links TRBV4-2 to TRBJ1-5; the match to TRBD1 covers 7 bases. Germline CDR1 LGHNA, CDR2 YNFKEQ. V was pared by 3 bases and J by 3 bases, with 8 bases of the junction left unmatched. This CDR3 has 16 residues. Here the CDR3 reads CASSQQTGTNNQPQHF. For the CDR3, the DNA is TGTGCCAGCAGCCAGCAGACAGGGACCAACAATCAGCCCCAGCATTTT.

V gene TRBV10-3 combines with J gene TRBJ1-1; possibly TRBD1 for D (5 bases). The CDR3 has 13 residues. Trimming stripped 9 bases from V and 4 bases from J, with 15 bases between. Germline V gene lookup returns CDR1 ENHRY and CDR2 SYGVKD. The DNA for the CDR3 is TGTGCCATTGGGGGGGAGGGAAGCACTGAAGCTTTCTTT. This translates into CAIGGEGSTEAFF.

Only a few counts were recorded for this clone. The V call is TRBV6-2 or TRBV6-3, the J call TRBJ1-5; 9 nucleotides agree with TRBD1. V trimming: 4 bases; J trimming: 6 bases; junction bases outside the gene matches: 7. The CDR3 is made up of 15 amino acids. The germline V gene has CDR1 MNHEY and CDR2 SVGEGT. DNA of the CDR3: TGTGCCAGCAGTTGGGAACAGGGGGCAGGTCAGCCCCAGCATTTT. Translating gives CASSWEQGAGQPQHF.

The chain has TRBV6-5 and TRBJ1-3, with D tentatively TRBD1 (5 bases). The CDR3 totals 13 residues. Germline CDR1 reads MNHEY; CDR2 reads SVGAGI. Trimming took off 1 base at V and 8 bases at J, with 9 bases between the two ends. The CDR3 region has the DNA TGTGCCAGCAGTTACTTTCAGGGTGACACCATATATTTT. Translated, it gives CASSYFQGDTIYF.

This clone was recorded many times. The J gene is TRBJ2-7, the V gene TRBV4-2, with TRBD1 identical over 10 bases. Looked up from germline, CDR1 is LGHNA and CDR2 is YNFKEQ. J was trimmed by 2 bases and V by 0 bases; bases with no gene match: 13. This CDR3 region has 19 residues. For the CDR3, the DNA is TGTGCCAGCAGCCAAGATTATGACAGGGGGCTTTGGGATACCTACGAGCAGTACTTC. Protein product: CASSQDYDRGLWDTYEQYF.

The V gene is TRBV19, the J gene TRBJ1-5; a weak D match, TRBD1 (6 bases). The germline gives CDR1 LNHDA, CDR2 SQIVND (reference sequence). V gave up 10 bases and J gave up 2 bases, with 12 bases separating them. CDR3 length: 13 residues. The CDR3 region has the DNA TGTGCCACCAACCGACAGGGCAATCAGCCCCAGCATTTT. Its translation: CATNRQGNQPQHF. The whole variable domain, remainder taken from reference TRBV19 and TRBJ1-5, is DGGITQSPKYLFRKEGQNVTLSCEQNLNHDAMYWYRQDPGQGLRLIYYSQIVNDFQKGDIAEGYSVSREKKESFPLTVTSAQKNPTAFYLCATNRQGNQPQHFGDGTRLSIL.

V and J are TRBV15 and TRBJ1-2; 12 nucleotides line up with TRBD1. The CDR3 length is 17 residues. Germline V gene lookup returns CDR1 LNHNV and CDR2 YYDKDF (reference sequence). The trim removed 10 bases at V and 3 bases at J, leaving 15 bases unmatched. In DNA form, the CDR3 reads TGTGCCAGGTACGCCGGGACAGGGGGCGCATCCTACTATGGCTACACCTTC. Translating gives CARYAGTGGASYYGYTF.

V gene TRBV5-1 combines with J gene TRBJ1-4, with D possibly TRBD1 on 5 matching bases. Germline assignment: CDR1 SGHRS and CDR2 YFSETQ. Deletions cut 0 bases from V and 6 bases from J, with 12 bases between. The length of the CDR3 is 15 residues. CDR3 loop: CASSLDGGGDEKLFF. CDR3 in DNA: TGCGCCAGCAGCTTGGACGGGGGAGGGGATGAAAAACTGTTTTTT.

This clone appeared a single time. The CDR3 spells CASSSGTGFSPLHF. The DNA of the CDR3 is TGCGCCAGCAGCTCCGGGACAGGCTTCTCACCCCTCCACTTT. The J gene is TRBJ1-6, the V gene TRBV5-1; 8 bases agree with TRBD1. V gave up 3 bases and J gave up 10 bases; unmatched junction bases: 6. This CDR3 contains 14 residues. The germline CDR1 and CDR2 sequences are SGHRS and YFSETQ.

The J gene is TRBJ1-1, the V gene TRBV13; TRBD1 matches at 7 bases. V trimming: 5 bases; J trimming: 4 bases; junction bases outside the gene matches: 4. The length of the CDR3 is 13 residues. Germline V lookup: CDR1 PRHDT, CDR2 FYEKMQ (reference sequence). The CDR3 here is CASSTSGGTEAFF. CDR3 DNA sequence: TGTGCCAGCAGCACCTCAGGGGGCACTGAAGCTTTCTTT.